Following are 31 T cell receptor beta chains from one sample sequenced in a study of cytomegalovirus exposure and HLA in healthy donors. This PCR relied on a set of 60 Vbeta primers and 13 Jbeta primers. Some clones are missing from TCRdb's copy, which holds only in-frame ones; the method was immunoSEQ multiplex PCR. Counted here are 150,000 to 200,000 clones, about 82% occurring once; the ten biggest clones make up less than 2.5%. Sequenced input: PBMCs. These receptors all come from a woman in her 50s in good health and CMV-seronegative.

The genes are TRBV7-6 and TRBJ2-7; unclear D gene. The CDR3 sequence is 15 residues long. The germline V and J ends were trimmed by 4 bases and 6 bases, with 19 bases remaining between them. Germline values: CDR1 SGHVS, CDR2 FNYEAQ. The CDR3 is CASSSAAQAVREQYF. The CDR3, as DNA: TGTGCCAGCAGCTCCGCCGCCCAAGCCGTACGCGAGCAGTACTTC.

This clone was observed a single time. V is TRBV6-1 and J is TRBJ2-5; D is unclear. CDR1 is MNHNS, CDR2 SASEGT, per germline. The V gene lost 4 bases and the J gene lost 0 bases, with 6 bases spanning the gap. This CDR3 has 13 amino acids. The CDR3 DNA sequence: TGTGCCAGCAGTGTAAATCACCAAGAGACCCAGTACTTC. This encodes CASSVNHQETQYF.

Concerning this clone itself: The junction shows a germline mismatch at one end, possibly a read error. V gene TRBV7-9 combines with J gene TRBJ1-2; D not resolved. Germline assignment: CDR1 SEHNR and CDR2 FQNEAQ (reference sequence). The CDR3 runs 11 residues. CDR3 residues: CSSSTRGGYTF. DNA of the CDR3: TGTTCCAGCAGCACCCGCGGGGGCTACACCTTC.

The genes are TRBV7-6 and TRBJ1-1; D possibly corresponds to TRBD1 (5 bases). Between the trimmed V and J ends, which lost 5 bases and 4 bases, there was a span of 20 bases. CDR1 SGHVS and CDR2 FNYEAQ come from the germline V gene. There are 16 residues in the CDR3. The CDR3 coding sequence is TGTGCCAGCAGCCTCCAGTCGGGGGAGGTTGTCACTGAAGCTTTCTTT. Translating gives CASSLQSGEVVTEAFF.

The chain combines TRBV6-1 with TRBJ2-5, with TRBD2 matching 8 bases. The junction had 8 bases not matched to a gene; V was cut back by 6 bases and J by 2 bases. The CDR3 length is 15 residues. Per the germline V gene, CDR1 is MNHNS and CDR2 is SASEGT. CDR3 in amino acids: CASSRLAMIQETQYF. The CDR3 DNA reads TGTGCCAGCAGCCGACTAGCGATGATACAAGAGACCCAGTACTTC.

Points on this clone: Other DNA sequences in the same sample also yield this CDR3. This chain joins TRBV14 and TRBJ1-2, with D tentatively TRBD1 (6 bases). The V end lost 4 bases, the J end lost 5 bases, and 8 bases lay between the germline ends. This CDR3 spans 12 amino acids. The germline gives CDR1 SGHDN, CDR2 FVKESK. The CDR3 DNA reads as TGTGCCAGCAGCCCAACAGGGTATGGCTACACCTTC. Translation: CASSPTGYGYTF. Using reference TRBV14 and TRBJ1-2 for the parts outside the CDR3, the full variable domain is EAGVTQFPSHSVIEKGQTVTLRCDPISGHDNLYWYRRVMGKEIKFLLHFVKESKQDESGMPNNRFLAERTGGTYSTLKVQPAELEDSGVYFCASSPTGYGYTFGSGTRLTVV.

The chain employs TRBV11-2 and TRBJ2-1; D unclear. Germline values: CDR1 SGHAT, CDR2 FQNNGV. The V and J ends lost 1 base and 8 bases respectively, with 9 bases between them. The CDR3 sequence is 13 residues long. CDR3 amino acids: CASSLAVRYEQFF. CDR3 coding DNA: TGTGCCAGCAGCTTAGCCGTCAGGTATGAGCAGTTCTTC.

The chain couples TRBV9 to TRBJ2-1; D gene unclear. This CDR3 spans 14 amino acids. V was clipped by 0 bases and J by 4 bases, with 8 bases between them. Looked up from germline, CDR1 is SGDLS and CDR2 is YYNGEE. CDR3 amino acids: CASSVGGVYNEQFF. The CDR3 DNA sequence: TGTGCCAGCAGCGTAGGTGGAGTGTACAATGAGCAGTTCTTC. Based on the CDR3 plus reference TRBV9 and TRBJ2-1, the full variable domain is DSGVTQTPKHLITATGQRVTLRCSPRSGDLSVYWYQQSLDQGLQFLIQYYNGEERAKGNILERFSAQQFPDLHSELNLSSLELGDSALYFCASSVGGVYNEQFFGPGTRLTVL.

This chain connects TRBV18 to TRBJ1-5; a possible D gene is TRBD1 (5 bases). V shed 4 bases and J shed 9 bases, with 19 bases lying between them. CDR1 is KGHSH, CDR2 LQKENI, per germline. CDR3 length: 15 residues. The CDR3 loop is CASSLQGEGVGPQHF. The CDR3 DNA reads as TGTGCCAGCTCACTCCAGGGTGAAGGGGTTGGGCCCCAGCATTTT.

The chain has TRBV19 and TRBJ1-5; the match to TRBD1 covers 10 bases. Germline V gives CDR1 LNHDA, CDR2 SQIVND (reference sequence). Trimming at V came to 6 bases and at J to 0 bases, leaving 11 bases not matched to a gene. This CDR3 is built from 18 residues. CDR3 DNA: TGTGCCAGTAGGCCCCGGGACAGGGGAGGGAGTAGCAATCAGCCCCAGCATTTT. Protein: CASRPRDRGGSSNQPQHF. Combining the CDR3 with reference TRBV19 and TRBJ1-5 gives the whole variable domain DGGITQSPKYLFRKEGQNVTLSCEQNLNHDAMYWYRQDPGQGLRLIYYSQIVNDFQKGDIAEGYSVSREKKESFPLTVTSAQKNPTAFYLCASRPRDRGGSSNQPQHFGDGTRLSIL.

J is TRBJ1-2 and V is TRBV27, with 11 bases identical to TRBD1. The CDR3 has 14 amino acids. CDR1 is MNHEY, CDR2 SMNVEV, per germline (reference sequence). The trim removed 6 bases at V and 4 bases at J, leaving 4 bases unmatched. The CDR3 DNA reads TGTGCCAGCAGCCGGGACAGGGGGGTCTATGGCTACACCTTC. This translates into CASSRDRGVYGYTF.

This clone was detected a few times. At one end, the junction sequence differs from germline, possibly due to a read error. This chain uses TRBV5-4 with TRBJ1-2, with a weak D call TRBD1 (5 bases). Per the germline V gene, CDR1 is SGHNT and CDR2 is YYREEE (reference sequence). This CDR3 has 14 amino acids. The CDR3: CASSSAGTDYRYTF. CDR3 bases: TGTGCCAGCAGCTCAGCCGGGACGGACTATCGCTACACCTTC.

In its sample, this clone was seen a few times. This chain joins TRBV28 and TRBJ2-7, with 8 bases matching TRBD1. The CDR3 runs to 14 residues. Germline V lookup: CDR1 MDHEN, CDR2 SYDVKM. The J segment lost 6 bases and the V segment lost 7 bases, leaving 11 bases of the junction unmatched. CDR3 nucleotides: TGTGCCAGCACCCCGGACAGGGTTTCTCCCGAGCAGTACTTC. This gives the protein CASTPDRVSPEQYF.

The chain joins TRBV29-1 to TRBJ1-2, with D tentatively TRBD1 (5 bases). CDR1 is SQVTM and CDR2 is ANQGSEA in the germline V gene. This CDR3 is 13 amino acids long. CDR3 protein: CSTFLRTTYGYTF. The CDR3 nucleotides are TGCAGTACTTTTCTTCGGACAACTTATGGCTACACCTTC.

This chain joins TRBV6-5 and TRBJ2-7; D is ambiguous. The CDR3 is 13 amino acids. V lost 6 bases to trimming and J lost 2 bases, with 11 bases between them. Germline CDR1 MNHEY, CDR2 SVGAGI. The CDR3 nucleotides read TGTGCCAGCAGGTCCCCAGAGGCCTACGAGCAGTACTTC. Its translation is CASRSPEAYEQYF.

CDR3 DNA: TGTGCCAGCAGCTTTAGCCCGGGACAGGGAATCGAGACCCAGTACTTC. It encodes CASSFSPGQGIETQYF. This sequence joins TRBV11-3 and TRBJ2-5, with TRBD1 matching 9 bases. Germline CDR1 reads SGHNT; CDR2 reads YENEEA. The length of the CDR3 is 16 residues. Trimming cost V 3 bases and J 5 bases; bases outside gene matches: 10.

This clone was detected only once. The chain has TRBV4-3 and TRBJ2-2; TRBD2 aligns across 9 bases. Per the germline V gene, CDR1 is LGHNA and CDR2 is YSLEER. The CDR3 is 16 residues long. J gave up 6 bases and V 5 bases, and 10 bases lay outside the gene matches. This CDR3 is CASSSWTSVSSGELFF. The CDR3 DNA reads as TGCGCCAGCAGCTCTTGGACTAGCGTGAGCTCCGGGGAGCTGTTTTTT.

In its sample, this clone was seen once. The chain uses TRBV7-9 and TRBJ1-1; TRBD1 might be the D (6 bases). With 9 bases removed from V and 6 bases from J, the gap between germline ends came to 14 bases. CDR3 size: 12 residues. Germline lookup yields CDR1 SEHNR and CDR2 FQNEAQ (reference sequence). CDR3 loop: CASGGGFAEAFF. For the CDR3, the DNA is TGTGCCAGTGGTGGGGGCTTCGCTGAAGCTTTCTTT.

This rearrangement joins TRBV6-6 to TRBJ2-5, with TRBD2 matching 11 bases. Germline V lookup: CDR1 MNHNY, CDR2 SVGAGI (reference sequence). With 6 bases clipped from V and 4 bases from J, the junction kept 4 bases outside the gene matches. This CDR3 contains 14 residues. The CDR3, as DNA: TGTGCCAGCAGATTAGCGGGAGGGGGAGAGACCCAGTACTTC. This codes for CASRLAGGGETQYF.

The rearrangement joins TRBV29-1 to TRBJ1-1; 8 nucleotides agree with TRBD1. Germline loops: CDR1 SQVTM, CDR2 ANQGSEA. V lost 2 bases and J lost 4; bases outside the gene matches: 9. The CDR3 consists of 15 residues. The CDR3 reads CSVESGTGGATEAFF. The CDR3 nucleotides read TGCAGCGTTGAAAGTGGAACAGGGGGGGCCACTGAAGCTTTCTTT.

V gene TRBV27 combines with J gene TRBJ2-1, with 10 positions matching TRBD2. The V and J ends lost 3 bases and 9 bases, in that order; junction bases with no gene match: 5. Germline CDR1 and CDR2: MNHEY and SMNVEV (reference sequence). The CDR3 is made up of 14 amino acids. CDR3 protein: CASSFLAGVREQFF. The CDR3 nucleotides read TGTGCCAGCAGTTTTCTAGCGGGAGTTCGTGAGCAGTTCTTC.

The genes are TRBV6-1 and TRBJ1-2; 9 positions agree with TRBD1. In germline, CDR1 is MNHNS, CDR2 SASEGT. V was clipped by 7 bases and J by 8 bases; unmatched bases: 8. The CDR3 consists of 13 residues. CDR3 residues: CASNLRTGEGYTF. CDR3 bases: TGTGCCAGCAATCTTAGGACAGGGGAAGGCTACACCTTC.

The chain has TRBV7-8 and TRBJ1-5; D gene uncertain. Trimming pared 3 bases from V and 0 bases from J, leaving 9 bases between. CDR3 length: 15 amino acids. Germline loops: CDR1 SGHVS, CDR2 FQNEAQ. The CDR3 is CASSLYTDSNQPQHF. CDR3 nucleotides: TGTGCCAGCAGCTTGTACACAGATAGCAATCAGCCCCAGCATTTT. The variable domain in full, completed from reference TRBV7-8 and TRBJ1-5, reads GAGVSQSPRYKVAKRGQDVALRCDPISGHVSLFWYQQALGQGPEFLTYFQNEAQLDKSGLPSDRFFAERPEGSVSTLKIQRTQQEDSAVYLCASSLYTDSNQPQHFGDGTRLSIL.

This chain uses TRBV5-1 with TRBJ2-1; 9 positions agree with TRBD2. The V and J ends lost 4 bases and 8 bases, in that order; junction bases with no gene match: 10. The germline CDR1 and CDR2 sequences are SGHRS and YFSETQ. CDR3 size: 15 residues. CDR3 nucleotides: TGCGCCAGCAGCCCGACTAGCGGTGGGGTCGATGAGCAGTTCTTC. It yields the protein CASSPTSGGVDEQFF.

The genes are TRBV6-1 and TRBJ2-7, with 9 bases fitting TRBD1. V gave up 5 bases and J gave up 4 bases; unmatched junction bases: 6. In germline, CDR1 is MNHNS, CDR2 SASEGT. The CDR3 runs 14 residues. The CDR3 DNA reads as TGTGCCAGCAGTAAAGGACAGGGGAGTTACGAGCAGTACTTC. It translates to CASSKGQGSYEQYF.

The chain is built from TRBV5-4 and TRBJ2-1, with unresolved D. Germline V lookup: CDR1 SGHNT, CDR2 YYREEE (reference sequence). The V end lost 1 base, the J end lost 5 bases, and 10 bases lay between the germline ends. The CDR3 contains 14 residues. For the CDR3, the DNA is TGTGCCAGCAGCTTGTCTGCGATGGACAATGAGCAGTTCTTC. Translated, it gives CASSLSAMDNEQFF.

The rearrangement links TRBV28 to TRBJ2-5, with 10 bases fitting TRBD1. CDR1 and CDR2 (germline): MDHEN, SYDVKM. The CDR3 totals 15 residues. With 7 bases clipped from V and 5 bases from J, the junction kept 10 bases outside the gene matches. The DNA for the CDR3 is TGTGCCAGCATGCCGACAGGGGGCGTACGGGAGACCCAGTACTTC. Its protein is CASMPTGGVRETQYF.

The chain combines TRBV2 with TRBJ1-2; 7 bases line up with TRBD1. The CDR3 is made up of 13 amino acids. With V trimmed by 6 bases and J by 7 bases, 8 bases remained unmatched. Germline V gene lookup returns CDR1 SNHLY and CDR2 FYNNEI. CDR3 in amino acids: CASSADRAGGYTF. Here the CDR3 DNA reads TGTGCCAGCAGCGCAGACAGGGCTGGTGGCTACACCTTC.

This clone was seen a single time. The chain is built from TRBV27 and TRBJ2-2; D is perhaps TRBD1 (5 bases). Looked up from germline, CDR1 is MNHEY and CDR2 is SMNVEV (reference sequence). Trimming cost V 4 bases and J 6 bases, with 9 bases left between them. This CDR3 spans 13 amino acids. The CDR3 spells CASSYQGSGELFF. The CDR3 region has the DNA TGTGCCAGCAGTTACCAGGGATCCGGGGAGCTGTTTTTT.

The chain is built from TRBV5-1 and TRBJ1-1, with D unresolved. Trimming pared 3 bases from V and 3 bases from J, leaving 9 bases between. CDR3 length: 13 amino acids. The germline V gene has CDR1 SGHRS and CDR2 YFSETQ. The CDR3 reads CASSWSQDTEAFF. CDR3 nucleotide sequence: TGCGCCAGCAGCTGGTCGCAGGACACTGAAGCTTTCTTT. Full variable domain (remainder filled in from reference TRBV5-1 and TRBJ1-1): KAGVTQTPRYLIKTRGQQVTLSCSPISGHRSVSWYQQTPGQGLQFLFEYFSETQRNKGNFPGRFSGRQFSNSRSEMNVSTLELGDSALYLCASSWSQDTEAFFGQGTRLTVV.

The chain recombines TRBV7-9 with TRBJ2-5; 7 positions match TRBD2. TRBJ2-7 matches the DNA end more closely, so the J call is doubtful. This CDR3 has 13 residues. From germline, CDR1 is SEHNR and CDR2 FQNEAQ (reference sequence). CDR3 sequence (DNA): TGTGCCAGCAGCTTAGGAGGGAGGGGCGAGCAGTACTTC. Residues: CASSLGGRGEQYF.